These 9 T cell receptor beta chains were all obtained from the same sample, sequenced in a study of shared clonotypes between healthy human individuals. Some clones are missing from TCRdb's copy, which holds only in-frame ones; the method was immunoSEQ multiplex PCR. In the table there are around 1.1 million clones, roughly 74% of which are singletons. The specimen sequenced was memory CD4+ T cells from PBMCs. Subset reported: CD45RA-negative fraction. Receptor source: a man between 18 and 35 years old in good health. Some clones in this sample may be carry-over from other donors' samples.

The CDR3 bases are TGTGCCAGTACCTCGGCCGCTGGAAACACCATATATTTT. This gives the protein CASTSAAGNTIYF. The chain is built from TRBV19 and TRBJ1-3; D call uncertain. V was pared by 7 bases and J by 2 bases, with 9 bases between. CDR3 length: 13 residues. CDR1 and CDR2 from the germline V gene are LNHDA and SQIVND (reference sequence).

This chain uses TRBV2 with TRBJ2-7, with D possibly TRBD1 on 7 matching bases. Trimming cost V 2 bases and J 6 bases, with 14 bases left between them. Germline CDR1 SNHLY, CDR2 FYNNEI. The CDR3 length is 14 residues. The CDR3 coding sequence is TGTGCCAGCAGTGAACAGGGGGGACCTGGCGAGCAGTACTTC. Translation: CASSEQGGPGEQYF.

The table lists this clone with a count of one. The chain joins TRBV18 to TRBJ2-7, with TRBD2 matching 8 bases. Germline loops: CDR1 KGHSH, CDR2 LQKENI. Trimming cost V 1 base and J 3 bases; bases outside gene matches: 2. The CDR3 runs to 14 residues. CDR3 loop: CASSPHSGNYEQYF. CDR3 in DNA: TGTGCCAGCTCACCACATAGCGGGAACTACGAGCAGTACTTC.

This clone showed up just a few times. The chain employs TRBV5-6 and TRBJ2-7, with 8 bases aligning to TRBD1. There are 14 residues in the CDR3. V lost 3 bases to trimming and J lost 3 bases; unmatched junction nucleotides: 5. From germline, CDR1 is SGHDT and CDR2 YYEEEE. The CDR3 is CASSYGTGDYEQYF. The CDR3 bases are TGTGCCAGCAGCTACGGGACAGGAGACTACGAGCAGTACTTC.

V is TRBV6-6 and J is TRBJ1-5, with TRBD1 as a possible D gene (5 bases). Germline loops: CDR1 MNHNY, CDR2 SVGAGI (reference sequence). This CDR3 region has 13 residues. Trimming pared 11 bases from V and 4 bases from J, leaving 15 bases between. CDR3 DNA sequence: TGTGCCTCACGTCGTCGGGGGAATCAGCCCCAGCATTTT. This sequence encodes CASRRRGNQPQHF.

The chain uses TRBV5-1 and TRBJ2-7, with 8 bases that match TRBD2. Germline lookup yields CDR1 SGHRS and CDR2 YFSETQ. V trimming: 4 bases; J trimming: 8 bases; junction bases outside the gene matches: 14. The CDR3 loop spans 15 amino acids. The CDR3 DNA is TGCGCCAGCAGCCCCCGGAGCGGGAGCCCCCTACAGCAGTACTTC. Its protein is CASSPRSGSPLQQYF.

V gene TRBV7-3 combines with J gene TRBJ2-5; the match to TRBD2 covers 8 bases. CDR1 and CDR2 (germline): SGHTA, FQGTGA. There are 16 residues in the CDR3. The trim removed 5 bases at V and 5 bases at J, leaving 13 bases unmatched. The CDR3 here is CASSPTKAGDGETQYF. CDR3 nucleotides: TGTGCCAGCAGCCCCACGAAAGCGGGAGATGGGGAGACCCAGTACTTC.

This chain links TRBV10-3 with TRBJ1-1; maybe TRBD1 (5 bases). The V end was cut by 10 bases, the J end by 2 bases, with 20 bases between. Germline-derived CDR1 and CDR2 are ENHRY and SYGVKD. This CDR3 contains 15 residues. The CDR3 region is CATREWQGLNTEAFF. CDR3 nucleotides: TGTGCCACCAGAGAGTGGCAGGGCCTAAACACTGAAGCTTTCTTT.

The V gene is TRBV21-1, the J gene TRBJ1-1. TRBV21-1 is noted as a pseudogene. The length of the CDR3 is 15 residues. CDR3 in amino acids: CASSKEERETTEAFF. DNA for the CDR3: TGTGCCAGCAGCAAAGAGGAGAGGGAAACCACTGAAGCTTTCTTT.